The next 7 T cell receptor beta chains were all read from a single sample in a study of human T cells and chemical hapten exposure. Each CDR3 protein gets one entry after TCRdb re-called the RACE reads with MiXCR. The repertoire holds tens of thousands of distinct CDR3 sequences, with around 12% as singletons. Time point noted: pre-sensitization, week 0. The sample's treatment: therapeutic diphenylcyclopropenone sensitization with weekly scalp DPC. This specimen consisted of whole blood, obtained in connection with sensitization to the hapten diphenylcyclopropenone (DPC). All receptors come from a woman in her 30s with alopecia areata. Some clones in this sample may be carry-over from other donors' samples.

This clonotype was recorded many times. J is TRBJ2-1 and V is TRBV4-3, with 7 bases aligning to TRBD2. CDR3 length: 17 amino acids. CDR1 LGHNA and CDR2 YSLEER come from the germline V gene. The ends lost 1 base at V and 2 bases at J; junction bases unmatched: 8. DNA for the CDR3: TGCGCCAGCAGCCAAGTCAACGCGGGAGCCCCCTACAATGAGCAGTTCTTC. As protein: CASSQVNAGAPYNEQFF.

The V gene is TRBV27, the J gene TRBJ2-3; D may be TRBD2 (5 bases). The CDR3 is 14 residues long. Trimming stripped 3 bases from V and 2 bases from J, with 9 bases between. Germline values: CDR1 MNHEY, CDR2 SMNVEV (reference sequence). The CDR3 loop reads CASSFYGNTDTQYF. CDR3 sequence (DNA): TGTGCCAGCAGTTTCTACGGGAACACAGATACGCAGTATTTT.

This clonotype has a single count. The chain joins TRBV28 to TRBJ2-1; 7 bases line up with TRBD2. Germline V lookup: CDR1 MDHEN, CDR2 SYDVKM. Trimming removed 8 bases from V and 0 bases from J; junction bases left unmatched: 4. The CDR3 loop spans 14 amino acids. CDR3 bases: TGTGCCAGCTGGGGGGGGAGCTCCTACAATGAGCAGTTCTTC. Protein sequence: CASWGGSSYNEQFF.

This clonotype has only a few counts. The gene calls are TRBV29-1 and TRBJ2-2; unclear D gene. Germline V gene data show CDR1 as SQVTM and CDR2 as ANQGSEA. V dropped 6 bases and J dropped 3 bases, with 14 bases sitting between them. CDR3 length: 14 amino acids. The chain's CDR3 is CSVSPNQDTGELFF. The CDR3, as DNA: TGCAGCGTGTCACCTAACCAGGACACCGGGGAGCTGTTTTTT.

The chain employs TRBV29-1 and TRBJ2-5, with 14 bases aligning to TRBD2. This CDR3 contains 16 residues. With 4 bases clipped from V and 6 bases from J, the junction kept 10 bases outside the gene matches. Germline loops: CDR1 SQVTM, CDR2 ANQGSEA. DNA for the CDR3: TGCAGCGTTGGGGAGGGACTAGCGGGAGTCGGTAAGACCCAGTACTTC. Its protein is CSVGEGLAGVGKTQYF.

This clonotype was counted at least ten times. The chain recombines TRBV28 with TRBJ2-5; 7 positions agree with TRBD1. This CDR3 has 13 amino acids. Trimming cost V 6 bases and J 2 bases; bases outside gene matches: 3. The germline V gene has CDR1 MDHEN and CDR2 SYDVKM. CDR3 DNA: TGTGCCAGCAGGACACAGGGGCAAGAGACCCAGTACTTC. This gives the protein CASRTQGQETQYF.

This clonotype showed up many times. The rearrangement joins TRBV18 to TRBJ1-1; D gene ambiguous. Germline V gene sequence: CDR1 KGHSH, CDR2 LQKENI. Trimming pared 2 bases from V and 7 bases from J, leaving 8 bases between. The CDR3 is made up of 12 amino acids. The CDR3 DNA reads TGTGCCAGCTCACCAGAAGGGATTGAAGCTTTCTTT. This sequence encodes CASSPEGIEAFF.